Listed below are T cell receptor beta chains from one sample, sequenced in a study of T cells in localized non-small cell lung cancer. Repertoires were generated with immunoSEQ multiplex PCR, while TCRdb's copy carries only in-frame clones and drops some. The profile shows over 1,500 clones, about 30% of them singletons. The source was normal lung tissue next to the tumor, collected before any cancer treatment. The receptors shown here come from a female donor over 55 with stage I lung adenocarcinoma. Both conserved end residues are part of each CDR3. Each record gives: V gene, CDR3 length, CDR3 protein.

TRBV9	15	CASSVGVTGTYGYTF
TRBV10-2	14	CASRPRGLNSPLHF
TRBV30	13	CAWSPARYTEAFF
TRBV18	15	CASSPGLPGTGELFF
TRBV9	13	CASSFLTTGELFF
TRBV6-8	13	CASSLGPFYGYTF
TRBV18	16	CASSPLGTQGDYGYTF
TRBV19	14	CASSNPGDLNIQYF
TRBV19	14	CASTLGVLYTEAFF
TRBV19	13	CASSILAGGEQFF